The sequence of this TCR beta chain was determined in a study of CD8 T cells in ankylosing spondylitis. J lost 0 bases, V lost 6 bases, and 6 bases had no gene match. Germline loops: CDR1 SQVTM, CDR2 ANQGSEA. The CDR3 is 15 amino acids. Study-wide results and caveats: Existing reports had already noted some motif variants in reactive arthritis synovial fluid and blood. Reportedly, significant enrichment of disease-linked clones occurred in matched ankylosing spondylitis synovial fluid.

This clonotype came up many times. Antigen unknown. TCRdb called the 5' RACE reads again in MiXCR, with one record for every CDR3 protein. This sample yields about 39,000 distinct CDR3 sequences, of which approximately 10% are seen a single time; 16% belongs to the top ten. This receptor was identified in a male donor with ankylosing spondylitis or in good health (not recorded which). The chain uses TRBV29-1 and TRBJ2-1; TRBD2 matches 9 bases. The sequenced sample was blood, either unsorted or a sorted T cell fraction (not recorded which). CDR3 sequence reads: CSVGLSGSSYNEQFF. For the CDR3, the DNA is TGCAGCGTGGGCCTTAGCGGGAGCTCCTACAATGAGCAGTTCTTC.